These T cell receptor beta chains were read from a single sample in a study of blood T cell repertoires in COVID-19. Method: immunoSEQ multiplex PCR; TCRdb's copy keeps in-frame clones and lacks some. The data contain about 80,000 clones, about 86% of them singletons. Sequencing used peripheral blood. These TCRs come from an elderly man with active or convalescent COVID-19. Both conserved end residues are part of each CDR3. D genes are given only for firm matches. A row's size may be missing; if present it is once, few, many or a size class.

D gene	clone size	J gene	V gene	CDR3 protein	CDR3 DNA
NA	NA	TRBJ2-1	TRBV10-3	CATEGGAAEQFF	TGTGCCACTGAGGGGGGGGCGGCTGAGCAGTTCTTC
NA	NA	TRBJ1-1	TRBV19	CASSIGRANTEAFF	TGTGCCAGTAGTATCGGCAGGGCGAACACTGAAGCTTTCTTT
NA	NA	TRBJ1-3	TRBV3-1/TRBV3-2	CASSEGHRLSGNTIYF	TGTGCCAGCAGCGAAGGACACCGACTATCTGGAAACACCATATATTTT
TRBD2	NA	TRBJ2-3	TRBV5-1	CASSTQRGGFDTQYF	TGCGCCAGCAGCACCCAGCGGGGGGGGTTTGATACGCAGTATTTT
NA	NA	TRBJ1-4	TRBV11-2	CASSFTTTNEKLFF	TGTGCCAGCAGCTTCACAACAACTAATGAAAAACTGTTTTTT
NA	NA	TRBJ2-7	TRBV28	CASSWGRSSYEQYF	TGTGCCAGCAGCTGGGGCCGCAGCTCCTACGAGCAGTACTTC
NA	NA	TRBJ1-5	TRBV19	CASSIRAERWPQHF	TGTGCCAGTAGTATTCGAGCTGAGCGATGGCCCCAGCATTTT
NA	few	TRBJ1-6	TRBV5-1	CASSLAWQGYSPLHF	TGCGCCAGCAGCTTGGCCTGGCAGGGATATTCACCCCTCCACTTT
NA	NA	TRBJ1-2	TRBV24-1	CATSEGLNYGYTF	TGTGCCACCAGTGAGGGACTGAACTATGGCTACACCTTC
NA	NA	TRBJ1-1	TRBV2	CASLAWGGVNTEAFF	TGTGCCAGCTTAGCTTGGGGAGGGGTGAACACTGAAGCTTTCTTT
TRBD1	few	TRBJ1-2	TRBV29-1	CSVYGQGASNYGYTF	TGCAGCGTGTATGGACAGGGGGCCTCTAACTATGGCTACACCTTC
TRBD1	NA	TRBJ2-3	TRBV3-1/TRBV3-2	CASSQVPGQTQYF	TGTGCCAGCAGCCAGGTACCGGGACAGACGCAGTATTTT
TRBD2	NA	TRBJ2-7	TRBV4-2	CASSQGTSGDYEQYF	TGTGCCAGCAGCCAAGGGACTAGCGGGGATTACGAGCAGTACTTC
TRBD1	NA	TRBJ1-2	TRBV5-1	CASSRTGTESSQLYGYTF	TGCGCCAGCAGCAGAACCGGGACAGAAAGTTCCCAACTTTATGGCTACACCTTC
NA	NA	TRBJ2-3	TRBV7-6	CASSLVRSTDTQYF	TGTGCCAGCAGCTTAGTTCGGAGCACAGATACGCAGTATTTT
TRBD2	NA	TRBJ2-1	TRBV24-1	CASSGSHYNEQFF	TGTGCCAGCAGCGGGAGCCATTACAATGAGCAGTTCTTC
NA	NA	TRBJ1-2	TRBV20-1	CSASRQISYYGYTF	TGCAGTGCTAGTAGACAGATTTCCTACTATGGCTACACCTTC
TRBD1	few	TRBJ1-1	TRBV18	CASSQTAGGNLNTEAFF	TGTGCCAGCTCACAAACGGCAGGGGGAAATTTGAACACTGAAGCTTTCTTT
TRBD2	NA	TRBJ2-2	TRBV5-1	CASSPGLAVNTGELFF	TGCGCCAGCAGCCCCGGACTAGCGGTGAACACCGGGGAGCTGTTTTTT
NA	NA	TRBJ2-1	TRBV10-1	CASSENFRGEQFF	TGCGCCAGCAGTGAGAACTTCAGAGGTGAGCAGTTCTTC
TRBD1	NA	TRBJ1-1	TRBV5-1	CASSLGGTGSGNTEAFF	TGCGCCAGCAGCTTGGGAGGGACAGGTTCTGGGAACACTGAAGCTTTCTTT
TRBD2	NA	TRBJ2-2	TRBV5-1	CASSLGGGSTGELFF	TGCGCCAGCAGCTTGGGCGGGGGAAGCACCGGGGAGCTGTTTTTT
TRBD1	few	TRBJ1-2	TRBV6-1	CASSEGQGERYGYTF	TGTGCCAGCAGTGAAGGGCAGGGGGAAAGGTATGGCTACACCTTC
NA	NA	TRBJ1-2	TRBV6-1	CASSEESSRSGYGYTF	TGTGCCAGCAGTGAAGAATCTAGTCGGTCGGGGTATGGCTACACCTTC
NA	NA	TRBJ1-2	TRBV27	CASSLTVRGGYGYTF	TGTGCCAGCAGTTTAACAGTCAGGGGTGGCTATGGCTACACCTTC